This T cell receptor beta chain was documented in a study of cytomegalovirus exposure and HLA in healthy donors. PCR amplification relied on 60 Vbeta primers (plus 13 Jbeta primers). Sequenced by immunoSEQ multiplex PCR; TCRdb stores in-frame clones only, minus some. The sample consists of around 130,000 clones, more than 70% of them appearing once. With respect to this clone: No antigen is known for it.

Germline-derived CDR1 and CDR2 are SGHTA and FQGTGA. The CDR3 runs 15 residues. V gave up 2 bases and J gave up 6 bases; unmatched junction bases: 4. Study-wide findings and caveats: Generally TCR sequences proved uncommon, though certain public TCRs appeared in numerous donors. Cytomegalovirus status was reportedly diagnosed by the classifier with high sensitivity and specificity.

The specimen sequenced was PBMCs. The chain joins TRBV7-3 to TRBJ2-3; 11 nucleotides match TRBD2. The receptor was isolated from a woman aged 25-40 years in good health and CMV-seropositive. The CDR3 DNA is TGTGCCAGCAGCTTACAAGCTAGCGGGGGGGATACGCAGTATTTT. Protein: CASSLQASGGDTQYF.